Included here is one T cell receptor (beta chain) sequence, with context. These data belong to a study of PD-1 blockade in classical Hodgkin lymphoma. Time point meaning: newly diagnosed, previously untreated cHL patient sample. The repertoire was sequenced with immunoSEQ multiplex PCR; TCRdb's copy has only in-frame clones and lacks some. The sample contains tens of thousands of clones, 85% to 95% of which appear only once. The CDR3 is made up of 12 amino acids. CDR1 is SGHAT and CDR2 is FQNNGV in the germline V gene. The TCR sequence derives from a human donor with classical Hodgkin lymphoma. Sequencing was carried out using peripheral blood mononuclear cells (PBMCs). The chain joins TRBV11-2 to TRBJ2-3, with D perhaps matching TRBD2 (5 bases). DNA for the CDR3: TGTGCGATTGTTGGCGGGCCAGATACGCAGTATTTT. This encodes CAIVGGPDTQYF.